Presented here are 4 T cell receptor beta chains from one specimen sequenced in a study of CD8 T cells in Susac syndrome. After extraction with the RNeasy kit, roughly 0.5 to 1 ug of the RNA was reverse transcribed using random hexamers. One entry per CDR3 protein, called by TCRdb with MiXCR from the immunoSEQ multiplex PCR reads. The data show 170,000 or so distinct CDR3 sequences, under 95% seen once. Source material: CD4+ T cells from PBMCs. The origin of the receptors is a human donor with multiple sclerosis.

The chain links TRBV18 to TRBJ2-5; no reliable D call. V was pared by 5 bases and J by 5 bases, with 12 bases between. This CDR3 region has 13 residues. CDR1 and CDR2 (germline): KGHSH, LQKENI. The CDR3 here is CASSAPGLETQYF. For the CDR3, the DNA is TGTGCCAGCTCAGCTCCCGGGTTGGAGACCCAGTACTTC.

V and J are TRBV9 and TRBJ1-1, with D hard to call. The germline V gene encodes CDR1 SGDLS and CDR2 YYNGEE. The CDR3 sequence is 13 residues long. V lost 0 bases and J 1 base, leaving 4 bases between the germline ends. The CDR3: CASSVGANTEAFF. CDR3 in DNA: TGTGCCAGCAGCGTAGGGGCGAACACTGAAGCTTTCTTT. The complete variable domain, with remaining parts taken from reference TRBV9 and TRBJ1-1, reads DSGVTQTPKHLITATGQRVTLRCSPRSGDLSVYWYQQSLDQGLQFLIQYYNGEERAKGNILERFSAQQFPDLHSELNLSSLELGDSALYFCASSVGANTEAFFGQGTRLTVV.

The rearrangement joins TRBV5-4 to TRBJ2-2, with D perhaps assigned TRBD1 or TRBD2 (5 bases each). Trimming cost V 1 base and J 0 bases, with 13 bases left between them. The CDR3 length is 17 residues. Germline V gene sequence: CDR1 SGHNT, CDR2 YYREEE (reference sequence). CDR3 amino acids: CASSLLGTSANTGELFF. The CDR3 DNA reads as TGTGCCAGCAGCTTGTTGGGGACCTCCGCGAACACCGGGGAGCTGTTTTTT.

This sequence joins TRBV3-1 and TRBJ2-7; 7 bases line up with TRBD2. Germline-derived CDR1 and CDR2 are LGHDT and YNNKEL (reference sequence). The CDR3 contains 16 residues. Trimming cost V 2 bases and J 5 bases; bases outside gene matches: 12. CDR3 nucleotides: TGTGCCAGCAGCCAAACCCTCTCACGGGGGGATCACGAGCAGTACTTC. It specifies CASSQTLSRGDHEQYF.